A selection of T cell receptor beta chains follows, all from one sample in a study of cytomegalovirus exposure and HLA in healthy donors. Data came from immunoSEQ multiplex PCR; TCRdb stores just in-frame clones and leaves some out. The table lists fewer than 250,000 clones, 80% to 85% of them singletons. The sequenced sample consisted of PBMCs. The receptors here all came from a boy between 2 and 10 years old in good health and CMV-seronegative. The CDR3 runs from the conserved cysteine through the conserved F or W. A D gene is named only where the DNA matches it firmly. The listing skips clone size in some rows; elsewhere it reads once, few, many or a size class.

TRBJ1-2 TRBD1 TRBV29-1 few TGCAGCGTTGTGACAGGGTCATATGGCTACACCTTC CSVVTGSYGYTF
TRBJ1-2 TRBD1 TRBV27 NA TGTGCCAGCAGTGAGACAGGGAACTATGGCTACACCTTC CASSETGNYGYTF
TRBJ1-1 NA TRBV29-1 NA TGCAGCGTTGAAGGAGATATCGGGAACACTGAAGCTTTCTTT CSVEGDIGNTEAFF
TRBJ2-1 TRBD2 TRBV9 NA TGTGCCAGCAGCGGCCCGAGACTAGCGGGGGGAAGTGAGCAGTTCTTC CASSGPRLAGGSEQFF
TRBJ1-2 TRBD1 TRBV10-3 few TGTGCCATCGAGGGCCAACAGGGGCCTTCTAACTATGGCTACACCTTC CAIEGQQGPSNYGYTF
TRBJ2-3 NA TRBV25-1 NA TGTGCCAGCAGTCTGACAGGACCCACAGATACGCAGTATTTT CASSLTGPTDTQYF
TRBJ2-7 NA TRBV7-3 NA TGTGCCAGCAGCCTCCGAGGGGGGGGCCCCTACGAGCAGTACTTC CASSLRGGGPYEQYF
TRBJ2-3 NA TRBV10-3 NA TGTGCCATCAGTGAGTCGTTAGCTGGGGATACGCAGTATTTT CAISESLAGDTQYF
TRBJ1-1 TRBD1 TRBV10-3 once TGTGCCATCAGCCCCACTATGGACAGGCTGAACACTGAAGCTTTCTTT CAISPTMDRLNTEAFF
TRBJ2-2 TRBD1 TRBV9 NA TGTGCCAGCAGCGCCCCGACAGGGAACCCCAACACCGGGGAGCTGTTTTTT CASSAPTGNPNTGELFF
TRBJ2-7 NA TRBV5-5 NA TGTGCCAGCAGCTTGGCAGGGGCGACCTACGAGCAGTACTTC CASSLAGATYEQYF
TRBJ2-5 NA TRBV6-5 NA TGTGCCAGCAGTTACGCACAGGGCCCCCGTACCCCGTACTTC CASSYAQGPRTPYF
TRBJ1-2 NA TRBV29-1 few TGCAGCGTTGTTCAGGGCACTAACTATGGCTACACCTTC CSVVQGTNYGYTF
TRBJ2-7 TRBD2 TRBV6-5 NA TGTGCCAGCAGGAGCGGGAGTACATACGAGCAGTACTTC CASRSGSTYEQYF
TRBJ1-2 NA TRBV15 once TGTGCCACCAGTTTCAGGCCTGAGGGCGTGAATAACTATGGCTACACCTTC CATSFRPEGVNNYGYTF
TRBJ2-1 NA TRBV9 few TGTGCCAGCAGCGTAGTTTCAGGGGAGCCCTACAATGAGCAGTTCTTC CASSVVSGEPYNEQFF
TRBJ2-5 TRBD2 TRBV30 NA TGTGCCTGGAGTGGTCTAGCGGGTGAAGAGCAGTACTTC CAWSGLAGEEQYF
TRBJ1-5 NA TRBV19 NA TGTGCCAGTAGTATTGGGCAGGGCGGCAATCAGCCCCAGCATTTT CASSIGQGGNQPQHF